This T cell receptor (beta chain) was identified during a study of blood T cell repertoires in COVID-19. Method: immunoSEQ multiplex PCR; TCRdb's copy keeps in-frame clones and lacks some. This repertoire shows some 500,000 clones, roughly 90% found once; its top ten account for approximately 1.8%. J lost 5 bases, V lost 0 bases, and 11 bases had no gene match. The CDR3 sequence is 17 residues long. CDR1 is SGHDN, CDR2 FVKESK, per germline. The clonotype was recovered from a woman between 40 and 55 years old who had recovered from COVID-19. The chain joins TRBV14 to TRBJ1-1; 8 nucleotides agree with TRBD1. What was sequenced was PBMCs or T cells enriched from blood (not recorded which). The CDR3 DNA reads TGTGCCAGCAGCCAAGATCCAAGGACAGGGTTGAGAACTGAAGCTTTCTTT. It is translated as CASSQDPRTGLRTEAFF.